The next 27 T cell receptor beta chains were all read from a single sample in a study of cytomegalovirus exposure and HLA in healthy donors. Primers for the PCR totalled 60 Vbeta and 13 Jbeta. The protocol was immunoSEQ multiplex PCR, while the TCRdb copy is restricted to in-frame clones and leaves out a portion. The top ten clones hold less than 3.5% of a sample with about 150,000 clones, nearly 80% of them seen once. Material: PBMCs. These receptors came from a man aged 40-49 years in good health and CMV-seropositive.

This chain connects TRBV2 to TRBJ2-1; TRBD1 agrees at 8 bases. Germline CDR1 SNHLY, CDR2 FYNNEI. CDR3 size: 15 residues. V gave up 4 bases and J gave up 3 bases; unmatched junction bases: 5. The CDR3 coding sequence is TGTGCCAGCAGTGTAGGACAGGGAAGCTACAATGAGCAGTTCTTC. It codes for CASSVGQGSYNEQFF.

The chain is built from TRBV2 and TRBJ1-2, with D unclear. The germline V gene encodes CDR1 SNHLY and CDR2 FYNNEI. CDR3 length equals 14 residues. The germline V and J ends were trimmed by 4 bases and 5 bases, with 14 bases remaining between them. CDR3 sequence reads: CASSGQTNVYGYTF. In DNA form, the CDR3 reads TGTGCCAGCAGTGGGCAGACAAACGTATATGGCTACACCTTC.

The V and J genes are TRBV28 and TRBJ1-5; D is possibly TRBD1 (6 bases). CDR1 is MDHEN and CDR2 is SYDVKM in the germline V gene. The length of the CDR3 is 15 residues. V lost 2 bases to trimming and J lost 4 bases, with 12 bases between them. The DNA for the CDR3 is TGTGCCAGCAGTTTAAGAGACAGGTTTAATCAGCCCCAGCATTTT. As protein: CASSLRDRFNQPQHF. Supplemented by reference TRBV28 and TRBJ1-5, the full variable domain reads DVKVTQSSRYLVKRTGEKVFLECVQDMDHENMFWYRQDPGLGLRLIYFSYDVKMKEKGDIPEGYSVSREKKERFSLILESASTNQTSMYLCASSLRDRFNQPQHFGDGTRLSIL.

This chain uses TRBV6-5 with TRBJ1-5; D unresolved. This CDR3 has 16 amino acids. Germline CDR1 is MNHEY and CDR2 is SVGAGI. V shed 0 bases and J shed 4 bases, with 13 bases lying between them. In nucleotides, the CDR3 is TGTGCCAGCAGTTACTCGTCCGATCCTCGGAATCAGCCCCAGCATTTT. Translation: CASSYSSDPRNQPQHF.

This chain uses TRBV18 with TRBJ1-3; weak D call: TRBD1 (5 bases). Per germline, CDR1 KGHSH and CDR2 LQKENI. Trimming shortened V by 5 bases and J by 3 bases, and 11 bases separated the two germline ends. This CDR3 spans 14 amino acids. The CDR3 region is CASSLQDGGNTIYF. The CDR3 DNA sequence: TGTGCCAGCTCATTACAGGACGGTGGAAACACCATATATTTT.

The J gene is TRBJ2-3, the V gene TRBV7-2; tentative D call: TRBD1 (5 bases). There are 15 residues in the CDR3. V lost 7 bases to trimming and J lost 1 base, with 15 bases between them. Germline lookup yields CDR1 SGHTA and CDR2 FQGNSA. CDR3 loop: CASTPNSRGTDTQYF. The DNA for the CDR3 is TGTGCCAGCACCCCGAATAGCAGGGGCACAGATACGCAGTATTTT.

The chain combines TRBV6-5 with TRBJ1-2, with 7 bases identical to TRBD1. Germline values: CDR1 MNHEY, CDR2 SVGAGI. Unmatched junction bases numbered 1, after V lost 8 bases and J lost 1 base. The CDR3 loop spans 12 amino acids. The CDR3 sequence: CASGDSNYGYTF. For the CDR3, the DNA is TGTGCCAGCGGGGACAGTAACTATGGCTACACCTTC.

The DNA of the CDR3 is TGCGCCAGCAGTCACCCGACAGGTTTTTCCTACGAGCAGTACTTC. Its protein is CASSHPTGFSYEQYF. This chain uses TRBV23-1 with TRBJ2-7, with a weak D call TRBD1 (6 bases). TRBV23-1 is sorted into the ORF group, with uncertain function. Trimming pared 3 bases from V and 1 base from J, leaving 13 bases between. The CDR3 consists of 15 residues.

This rearrangement joins TRBV28 to TRBJ2-7, with 7 bases fitting TRBD1. The CDR3 length is 14 residues. Germline loops: CDR1 MDHEN, CDR2 SYDVKM. The junction had 3 bases not matched to a gene; V was cut back by 2 bases and J by 2 bases. The CDR3 nucleotides are TGTGCCAGCAGTTTACAACAGGGGACCTACGAGCAGTACTTC. Protein product: CASSLQQGTYEQYF.

This clone was counted once. An end of the junction does not agree with germline; a read error may underlie this. The rearrangement uses TRBV7-9 and TRBJ1-2; no firm D call. Germline V CDR1 and CDR2: SEHNR, FQNEAQ (reference sequence). CDR3 length: 11 residues. DNA for the CDR3: TGTTCCAGCAGCTTCCCCGGTGGCTACACCTTC. Protein product: CSSSFPGGYTF.

V is TRBV14 and J is TRBJ1-1; 7 bases fit TRBD1. The CDR3 spans 14 residues. CDR1 and CDR2 (germline): SGHDN, FVKESK. V shed 2 bases and J 6 bases; nucleotides not matched to a gene: 6. The CDR3 region is CASSQQGVGAEAFF. DNA of the CDR3: TGTGCCAGCAGCCAACAGGGGGTGGGCGCTGAAGCTTTCTTT.

This clone was seen a few times. The rearrangement uses TRBV4-3 and TRBJ2-1; 8 bases are shared with TRBD2. CDR1 is LGHNA, CDR2 YSLEER, per germline. The CDR3 has 17 amino acids. Trimming at V came to 0 bases and at J to 8 bases, leaving 12 bases not matched to a gene. CDR3: CASSQDPPGGPRDEQFF. Written as DNA, the CDR3 is TGCGCCAGCAGCCAAGATCCCCCGGGAGGGCCTCGGGATGAGCAGTTCTTC.

This clone was counted only a few times. This chain uses TRBV6-5 with TRBJ1-2; possibly TRBD1 for D (6 bases). This CDR3 has 13 amino acids. Germline V gene lookup returns CDR1 MNHEY and CDR2 SVGAGI. Deletions cut 2 bases from V and 4 bases from J, with 8 bases between. CDR3 sequence (DNA): TGTGCCAGCAGTTACGACAGGAGCTATGGCTACACCTTC. Protein product: CASSYDRSYGYTF.

This chain connects TRBV19 to TRBJ2-6, with 7 bases identical to TRBD1. This CDR3 comprises 17 residues. Germline V gene sequence: CDR1 LNHDA, CDR2 SQIVND (reference sequence). J gave up 1 base and V 3 bases, and 6 bases lay outside the gene matches. CDR3: CASSIGTAGSGANVLTF. The CDR3 DNA is TGTGCCAGTAGTATCGGGACAGCTGGTTCTGGGGCCAACGTCCTGACTTTC.

The chain links TRBV5-1 to TRBJ2-2; D perhaps matches TRBD2 (6 bases). Trimming removed 0 bases from V and 3 bases from J, with 15 bases in between. Germline V CDR1 and CDR2: SGHRS, YFSETQ. The CDR3 runs 17 residues. CDR3: CASSLVVWRDDTGELFF. The CDR3 nucleotides are TGCGCCAGCAGCTTGGTGGTTTGGCGGGACGACACCGGGGAGCTGTTTTTT.

Points on this clone: The DNA is omitted, as the CDR3 cannot be located on it reliably, and the CDR3 follows TCRdb's listing. V and J are TRBV11-2 and TRBJ1-1. Germline V CDR1 and CDR2: SGHAT, FQNNGV. Including both end residues, the CDR3 is 14 amino acids long. The CDR3 is CASSLDNVAGGSFF.

The genes are TRBV5-1 and TRBJ2-7; 9 bases fit TRBD2. The CDR3 covers 15 residues. Losses at the gene ends were 0 bases for V and 2 bases for J; bases not matched to a gene: 3. CDR1 is SGHRS and CDR2 is YFSETQ in the germline V gene. The CDR3 loop reads CASSLGGRGPYEQYF. CDR3 sequence (DNA): TGCGCCAGCAGCTTGGGCGGGAGGGGGCCCTACGAGCAGTACTTC.

The genes are TRBV5-1 and TRBJ1-2; D gene uncertain. The CDR3 consists of 14 residues. Trimming took off 2 bases at V and 3 bases at J, with 11 bases between the two ends. CDR1 and CDR2 (germline): SGHRS, YFSETQ. The DNA for the CDR3 is TGCGCCAGCAGCTTAGGAGAACAATACTATGGCTACACCTTC. This gives the protein CASSLGEQYYGYTF.

This clone was picked up one time. The conserved closing phenylalanine or tryptophan is absent in this CDR3, likely reflecting a read error. The genes are TRBV30 and TRBJ2-4; 9 positions agree with TRBD1. Losses at the gene ends were 8 bases for V and 8 bases for J; bases not matched to a gene: 13. Per the germline V gene, CDR1 is GTSNPN and CDR2 is SVGIG (reference sequence). The CDR3 loop spans 14 amino acids. The CDR3 loop is CAGGYRGREDIQYS. In DNA form, the CDR3 reads TGTGCCGGGGGATACAGGGGGCGCGAAGACATTCAGTACTCC.

Worth noting for this clone: One junction end disagrees with the germline gene, perhaps due to a read error. The chain recombines TRBV7-9 with TRBJ2-2; D perhaps matches TRBD1 (6 bases). Germline V gene sequence: CDR1 SEHNR, CDR2 FQNEAQ (reference sequence). The CDR3 consists of 16 residues. CDR3 residues: CSSSTTGTPNTGELFF. In DNA, the CDR3 is TGTTCCAGCAGCACCACCGGGACACCGAACACCGGGGAGCTGTTTTTT.

The CDR3 sequence: CASSWDRGGYEQYF. The CDR3 nucleotides are TGTGCCAGCAGTTGGGACAGGGGGGGGTACGAGCAGTACTTC. The chain links TRBV7-9 to TRBJ2-7; TRBD1 agrees at 11 bases. CDR1 is SEHNR, CDR2 FQNEAQ, per germline (reference sequence). The V segment lost 6 bases and the J segment 4 bases; nucleotides outside the gene matches: 5. The length of the CDR3 is 14 residues.

The CDR3 spells CASSVEPGRNSGANVLTF. CDR3 nucleotides: TGTGCCAGCAGCGTAGAACCGGGGAGGAACTCTGGGGCCAACGTCCTGACTTTC. The V call is TRBV9, the J call TRBJ2-6, with D maybe TRBD2 (6 bases). V was trimmed by 0 bases and J by 0 bases, leaving 13 bases between them. The CDR3 length is 18 residues. CDR1 and CDR2 from the germline V gene are SGDLS and YYNGEE. Filled out from reference TRBV9 and TRBJ2-6, the complete variable domain reads DSGVTQTPKHLITATGQRVTLRCSPRSGDLSVYWYQQSLDQGLQFLIQYYNGEERAKGNILERFSAQQFPDLHSELNLSSLELGDSALYFCASSVEPGRNSGANVLTFGAGSRLTVL.

The chain has TRBV29-1 and TRBJ2-1; 7 bases map to TRBD1. The CDR3 extends over 12 amino acids. Trimming cost V 6 bases and J 3 bases; bases outside gene matches: 2. The germline V gene encodes CDR1 SQVTM and CDR2 ANQGSEA. CDR3 sequence: CSVDRNYNEQFF. CDR3 in DNA: TGCAGCGTGGACAGGAACTACAATGAGCAGTTCTTC.

This sequence joins TRBV4-1 and TRBJ1-4; 7 bases fit TRBD1. The CDR3 runs to 19 residues. Trimming took 2 bases from V and 4 from J; bases not matched to a gene: 16. CDR1 and CDR2 (germline): MGHRA, YSYEKL. CDR3 loop: CASSQLQTGAAAGNEKLFF. The CDR3 nucleotides are TGCGCCAGCAGCCAACTTCAAACAGGGGCTGCCGCGGGTAATGAAAAACTGTTTTTT.

This clone was recorded once. The chain uses TRBV5-1 and TRBJ1-2; 7 positions match TRBD1. Germline CDR1 is SGHRS and CDR2 is YFSETQ. This CDR3 has 14 residues. The trim removed 4 bases at V and 0 bases at J, leaving 3 bases unmatched. CDR3 nucleotide sequence: TGCGCCAGCAGCCGGGACAGCTCTAACTATGGCTACACCTTC. Protein product: CASSRDSSNYGYTF.

The rearrangement uses TRBV5-1 and TRBJ2-1; D remains ambiguous. Germline V gene lookup returns CDR1 SGHRS and CDR2 YFSETQ. This CDR3 region has 16 residues. V lost 0 bases, J lost 0 bases, and 10 bases lay in between. The CDR3 loop is CASSLDPGNSYNEQFF. CDR3 DNA sequence: TGCGCCAGCAGCTTGGATCCAGGAAACTCCTACAATGAGCAGTTCTTC.

This chain joins TRBV6-5 and TRBJ2-7; possibly TRBD1 for D (6 bases). Per germline, CDR1 MNHEY and CDR2 SVGAGI. This CDR3 has 15 amino acids. V was clipped by 0 bases and J by 5 bases, with 14 bases between them. The DNA of the CDR3 is TGTGCCAGCAGTTACTCGTCGAACAGGGTCAACGAGCAGTACTTC. Translation gives CASSYSSNRVNEQYF.